This T cell receptor (beta chain) was recorded in a study of blood T cell repertoires in COVID-19. Across the study: Sample material is recorded as cDNA or gDNA derived from T cells, B-cell-depleted T cells, or PBMCs.

Sequenced by immunoSEQ multiplex PCR; TCRdb stores in-frame clones only, minus some. The repertoire includes 220,000 or so clones, around 86% of them detected once, and roughly a tenth sits in the top ten. Sequenced sample: peripheral blood. This receptor was taken from a woman aged 45-60 years with COVID-19, enrolled during active disease.

The chain's CDR3 is CASSSPAERGANVLTF. For the CDR3, the DNA is TGTGCCAGCAGCTCCCCGGCGGAGAGAGGGGCCAACGTCCTGACTTTC. The chain has TRBV21-1 and TRBJ2-6; TRBD2 is the table's D call, not checked against the DNA. TRBV21-1 is a known pseudogene. There are 16 residues in the CDR3.